The rows below give T cell receptor beta chains drawn from one sample of a study of blood T cell repertoires in COVID-19. Profiled with immunoSEQ multiplex PCR; TCRdb holds only in-frame clones, not every one. The sample yields some 80,000 clones, around 74% seen once. The sequencing sample was made of peripheral blood. These receptors were taken from a human donor in a cohort sampled during active COVID-19. CDR3s include the opening cysteine and the closing phenylalanine or tryptophan. The order of the fields is D gene, J gene, clone size, V gene, CDR3 DNA, CDR3 protein. D genes are given only for firm matches. Not all rows give a size; the values are once, few, many and, for expanded clones, a class.

TRBD1,TRBJ1-5,once,TRBV27,TGTGCCAGCAGTATGACAGGGGGCCAGGGCAATCAGCCCCAGCATTTT,CASSMTGGQGNQPQHF
-,TRBJ1-2,-,TRBV7-2,TGTGCCAGCAGCGCCGGACAGTCTCCCTCCTATGGCTACACCTTC,CASSAGQSPSYGYTF
-,TRBJ1-1,-,TRBV19,TGTGCCAGTCGAAGGGGGGGAAACACTGAAGCTTTCTTT,CASRRGGNTEAFF
TRBD1,TRBJ1-1,-,TRBV9,TGTGCCAGCAGCCCCGAAGTACAGGGGTCCACTGAAGCTTTCTTT,CASSPEVQGSTEAFF
-,TRBJ2-3,-,TRBV19,TGTGCCAGTAGTCGGGTCAGTACAGATACGCAGTATTTT,CASSRVSTDTQYF
-,TRBJ1-1,-,TRBV7-9,TGTGCCAGCAGCACGGGGTACACTGAAGCTTTCTTT,CASSTGYTEAFF
-,TRBJ1-5,-,TRBV21-1,TGTGCCAGCAGCAAAGCGCGTGACAGGGGATTTGAGGGCAATCAGCCCCAGCATTTT,CASSKARDRGFEGNQPQHF
TRBD1,TRBJ2-7,few,TRBV7-2,TGTGCCAGCAGCTTGGGGGGACAGGGGACACGTCTGGAGCAGTACTTC,CASSLGGQGTRLEQYF
-,TRBJ1-4,-,TRBV5-1,TGCGCCAGCAGCTCCGGGGGGGTGTGGAGAACTAATGAAAAACTGTTTTTT,CASSSGGVWRTNEKLFF
-,TRBJ1-6,-,TRBV28,TGTGCCAGCAGTGATTGGGACATTCGGAATTCACCCCTCCACTTT,CASSDWDIRNSPLHF
-,TRBJ1-5,-,TRBV3-1/TRBV3-2,TGTGCCAGCAGCCTACTCAATCAGCCCCAGCATTTT,CASSLLNQPQHF
-,TRBJ1-5,-,TRBV3-1/TRBV3-2,TGTGCCAGCAGCCTTGCCCTAGGGCCCCAGCATTTT,CASSLALGPQHF
TRBD1,TRBJ2-2,-,TRBV5-1,TGCGCCAGCAACCAGGACAGGTTGAACACCGGGGAGCTGTTTTTT,CASNQDRLNTGELFF
-,TRBJ1-3,-,TRBV2,TGTGCCAGCAGTGATTACCCCAGTGGAAACACCATATATTTT,CASSDYPSGNTIYF
TRBD2,TRBJ2-1,-,TRBV6-4,TGTGCCAGCAGTGACCAGCGGGGGACTGAGCAGTTCTTC,CASSDQRGTEQFF
-,TRBJ2-1,-,TRBV28,TGTGCCAGCAGTTTTCGAGTGAATGAGCAGTTCTTC,CASSFRVNEQFF
-,TRBJ2-5,-,TRBV7-8,TGTGCCAGCAGCCCCTGGGGCAGGGAAGAGACCCAGTACTTC,CASSPWGREETQYF
TRBD1,TRBJ2-7,-,TRBV15,TGTGCCACCAGCTCCAGACAGGGGGCCTACGAGCAGTACTTC,CATSSRQGAYEQYF
TRBD1,TRBJ1-4,-,TRBV5-1,TGCGCCAGCAGCTGGGACAGGTCTAATGAAAAACTGTTTTTT,CASSWDRSNEKLFF
TRBD1,TRBJ2-5,-,TRBV2,TGTGCCAGCAGTGTTGGAGGACAGGAAGAGACCCAGTACTTC,CASSVGGQEETQYF
TRBD1,TRBJ2-7,many,TRBV5-1,TGCGCCAGCAGCTTGGGTTGGGACAGGGGCGAGCAGTACTTC,CASSLGWDRGEQYF
TRBD1,TRBJ1-5,once,TRBV7-9,TGTGCCAGCAGCTCGGACAGGGAAACTCAGCCCCAGCATTTT,CASSSDRETQPQHF
TRBD1,TRBJ1-5,once,TRBV7-8,TGTGCCAGCCAACTGAGACAGGGCTTCAATCAGCCCCAGCATTTT,CASQLRQGFNQPQHF
-,TRBJ2-6,-,TRBV9,TGTGCCAGCAGCGTAAGTACGGGAGCGGCTGGGGCCAACGTCCTGACTTTC,CASSVSTGAAGANVLTF
TRBD1,TRBJ1-3,-,TRBV4-2,TGTGCCAGCAGCCAGCCGACAGGGGGCGAAAACACCATATATTTT,CASSQPTGGENTIYF
-,TRBJ1-2,few,TRBV4-1,TGCGCCAGCAGCCACCCCTTTACCCGTACAAACTATGGCTACACCTTC,CASSHPFTRTNYGYTF
-,TRBJ1-1,few,TRBV7-8,TGTGCCAGCAGCCCGAGGGTTTCCACTGAAGCTTTCTTT,CASSPRVSTEAFF
TRBD2,TRBJ2-5,-,TRBV18,TGTGCCAGCTCACCCCGGAGCGGGGGAGAGACCCAGTACTTC,CASSPRSGGETQYF
-,TRBJ1-5,-,TRBV7-9,TGTGCCAGCAGCTCAGACCTCGGGGTTAGCAATCAGCCCCAGCATTTT,CASSSDLGVSNQPQHF
TRBD1,TRBJ1-2,-,TRBV19,TGTGCCAGTAGTATAGAGCACAGGGGGCGTCGCTATGGCTACACCTTC,CASSIEHRGRRYGYTF
TRBD1,TRBJ2-7,few,TRBV29-1,TGCAGCGTTGAAGATCCGGGACAGGGGTTGCTCGAGCAGTACTTC,CSVEDPGQGLLEQYF
TRBD1,TRBJ1-3,-,TRBV25-1,TGTGCCAGCAGTGGGAGGACAGGGGCCTCTGGAAACACCATATATTTT,CASSGRTGASGNTIYF
TRBD1,TRBJ2-5,few,TRBV24-1,TGTGCCACCAGTGATGGACAGGAGATCCAAGAGACCCAGTACTTC,CATSDGQEIQETQYF
TRBD2,TRBJ2-7,-,TRBV6-5,TGTGCCAGCAGTTACTCTACTAGCGGAGCCTACGAGCAGTACTTC,CASSYSTSGAYEQYF
-,TRBJ2-7,-,TRBV5-1,TGCGCCAGCAGCTTGGATTCGGGGGAGCAGTACTTC,CASSLDSGEQYF
TRBD1,TRBJ2-1,few,TRBV5-8,TGTGCCAGCTCCATAGGGACAGCCAATGAGCAGTTCTTC,CASSIGTANEQFF
-,TRBJ1-5,-,TRBV27,TGTGCCAGCAGTCCCCGGGAGGGGAGCAATCAGCCCCAGCATTTT,CASSPREGSNQPQHF
TRBD1,TRBJ2-2,-,TRBV18,TGTGCCAGCTCACCACCTGACAGGGGGCCCACCGGGGAGCTGTTTTTT,CASSPPDRGPTGELFF
-,TRBJ2-7,-,TRBV19,TGTGCCAGTAGTTCCGGCGGGACCTACGAGCAGTACTTC,CASSSGGTYEQYF
-,TRBJ2-2,-,TRBV7-6,TGTGCCAGCAGCCCCCGAGGCGGGGAGCTGTTTTTT,CASSPRGGELFF
TRBD2,TRBJ2-1,-,TRBV5-1,TGCGCCAGCAGCCTCGCCCTAGCGGGGGGGCCCTTACTCAATGAGCAGTTCTTC,CASSLALAGGPLLNEQFF
-,TRBJ1-1,-,TRBV10-3,TGTGCCATCAGTGAGTTTGGAGGGGCTGGCACTGAAGCTTTCTTT,CAISEFGGAGTEAFF
-,TRBJ2-2,-,TRBV7-2,TGTGCCAGCAGCCCCTACAGGGGGGGGGACACCGGGGAGCTGTTTTTT,CASSPYRGGDTGELFF
TRBD1,TRBJ2-5,-,TRBV7-9,TGTGCCAGCACCCCGACAGGGGGCGTTGGGCAGACCCAGTACTTC,CASTPTGGVGQTQYF
TRBD1,TRBJ1-2,-,TRBV10-1,TGCGCCAGCAGTGAGTCCACGACAGGGGGCTACACCTTC,CASSESTTGGYTF
TRBD1,TRBJ2-7,few,TRBV9,TGTGCCAGCAGCGTAGGTCAGGGGGCCCTTGAGGAGCAGTACTTC,CASSVGQGALEEQYF
TRBD1,TRBJ2-5,-,TRBV5-1,TGCGCCAGCAGCTTGGGGGACAGGGAAGAGACCCAGTACTTC,CASSLGDREETQYF
TRBD1,TRBJ2-7,-,TRBV7-9,TGTGCCAGCAGCCAGGGACAGGGGGGCGAGCAGTACTTC,CASSQGQGGEQYF
TRBD2,TRBJ2-7,-,TRBV27,TGTGCCAGCAGCGTAAGCGGGGGATCCTACGAGCAGTACTTC,CASSVSGGSYEQYF
TRBD1,TRBJ2-7,-,TRBV10-3,TGTGCCATCAGAGCGGGACAGGGGGCAGAGAACGAGCAGTACTTC,CAIRAGQGAENEQYF
TRBD1,TRBJ2-7,-,TRBV5-6,TGTGCCAGCGACAGGGGTTTAAGGGGGTACGAGCAGTACTTC,CASDRGLRGYEQYF
-,TRBJ2-2,-,TRBV11-2,TGTGCCAGCAGCCTCCGGGACACGGCGGGGGAGCTGTTTTTT,CASSLRDTAGELFF
TRBD1,TRBJ1-1,-,TRBV6-6,TGTGCCAGCAGTTTGGCCGGGACAGGGGGGCTCACTGAAGCTTTCTTT,CASSLAGTGGLTEAFF
TRBD1,TRBJ2-5,-,TRBV12-5,TGTGCTAGTGGTTTGGGGCAGGGGGAAGGAGAGACCCAGTACTTC,CASGLGQGEGETQYF
-,TRBJ2-5,-,TRBV7-8,TGTGCCAGCAGCCGCTACGGAGAGACCCAGTACTTC,CASSRYGETQYF
TRBD1,TRBJ1-6,-,TRBV6-5,TGTGCCAGCAGTTCACAGGGGGCGGGATCACCCCTCCACTTT,CASSSQGAGSPLHF
-,TRBJ1-2,-,TRBV5-5,TGTGCCAGCAGCTTGGTGAGTCTTACGGGGAGCACCTTC,CASSLVSLTGSTF
TRBD1,TRBJ2-7,-,TRBV6-5,TGTGCCAGCAGGCCTCCGGACAGGGGAGGCGAGCAGTACTTC,CASRPPDRGGEQYF